A selection of T cell receptor beta chains follows, all from one sample in a study of T cells in localized non-small cell lung cancer. The repertoire was sequenced with immunoSEQ multiplex PCR; TCRdb's copy has only in-frame clones and lacks some. The sample has about 52,000 clones, 85% to 90% seen once; the top ten hold about a sixth. The sample consisted of PBMCs, taken before any cancer treatment. The source of these receptors is a female donor with stage II lung adenocarcinoma. CDR3s leave out the opening cysteine and the closing phenylalanine or tryptophan. D genes are given only for firm matches. The size field is filled for only some rows; it gives once, few, many or a size class.

J gene | D gene | V gene | clone size | CDR3 protein
TRBJ1-1 | NA | TRBV2 | NA | ASKGSRTEAF
TRBJ2-3 | TRBD2 | TRBV2 | NA | ASSVLAGMPDTQY
TRBJ2-3 | NA | TRBV5-1 | NA | ASSLLRGNTDTQY
TRBJ2-7 | TRBD2 | TRBV10-3 | once | AITGTSGGAGNSYEQY
TRBJ1-1 | NA | TRBV7-8 | NA | ASSLASRGTTEAF
TRBJ2-7 | NA | TRBV7-9 | NA | ASGQDLDEQY
TRBJ2-7 | NA | TRBV5-1 | NA | ASSLGGGVYEQY
TRBJ2-3 | NA | TRBV4-2 | few | ASSPRGRRHSTDTQY
TRBJ2-7 | NA | TRBV5-4 | NA | ASSFGGQDYEQY
TRBJ2-7 | NA | TRBV7-9 | NA | ASSWKTPSGPGEQY
TRBJ1-2 | NA | TRBV18 | NA | ASSPVRQEGYGYT
TRBJ1-4 | NA | TRBV4-1 | NA | ASSQGYATNEKLF
TRBJ2-3 | NA | TRBV10-1 | NA | ASSVADTQY
TRBJ1-5 | NA | TRBV27 | NA | ASSTRTGNQPQH
TRBJ1-2 | NA | TRBV4-1 | NA | ASSQAMGGYGYT
TRBJ2-7 | NA | TRBV2 | NA | ASSVPPGRNEQY
TRBJ2-2 | NA | TRBV5-1 | NA | ASKRDTAFPGELF
TRBJ1-2 | NA | TRBV5-1 | NA | ASSLVPGDVNGYT
TRBJ1-2 | NA | TRBV18 | NA | ASSSDVYGYT
TRBJ1-2 | TRBD1 | TRBV5-1 | NA | ASSELSTGRSYGYT
TRBJ2-5 | NA | TRBV6-6 | once | ASSTGETQY
TRBJ1-2 | NA | TRBV7-9 | NA | ASSHGPNYGYT
TRBJ1-6 | NA | TRBV11-1 | NA | ASSLWNGLPLH
TRBJ2-1 | NA | TRBV19 | NA | ASSPSAVRNEQF
TRBJ2-1 | NA | TRBV5-4 | NA | ASSLGRANSYNEQF
TRBJ2-1 | TRBD1 | TRBV27 | NA | ASSLGGGKQF
TRBJ1-6 | NA | TRBV27 | NA | ASRGDSYNSPLH
TRBJ1-2 | NA | TRBV4-1 | NA | ASSQDTIPTDRSNYGYT
TRBJ2-7 | NA | TRBV29-1 | NA | SAWDPGEQY
TRBJ2-3 | TRBD2 | TRBV2 | once | ASSEIAGGRDTQY
TRBJ1-6 | NA | TRBV7-6 | NA | ASSLVETGTRTRHSPLH
TRBJ2-7 | NA | TRBV5-6 | once | ASSLGLLPYEQY
TRBJ2-7 | NA | TRBV18 | few | ASSGVGGIYEQY
TRBJ2-7 | NA | TRBV12-5 | NA | ASGSPNRDEQY
TRBJ1-5 | NA | TRBV19 | NA | ASSTNQGFSNQPQH
TRBJ1-1 | TRBD1 | TRBV5-5 | NA | ASRTGQGANTEAF
TRBJ2-1 | NA | TRBV5-1 | NA | ASSLAAAAFRNEQF
TRBJ2-1 | TRBD2 | TRBV27 | NA | ASYQIRTSGSIADPDNEQF
TRBJ1-2 | NA | TRBV5-1 | NA | ASSSETDYGYT
TRBJ2-7 | NA | TRBV5-1 | once | ASSLGYEQY
TRBJ2-7 | NA | TRBV6-6 | NA | ASSSTGTGLYEQY
TRBJ1-5 | TRBD1 | TRBV18 | few | ASSPDRGGNQPQH
TRBJ1-2 | TRBD1 | TRBV7-8 | NA | ASSLGTGDYGYT
TRBJ1-5 | NA | TRBV30 | NA | AWNQAGSGQPQH
TRBJ2-1 | TRBD2 | TRBV18 | once | ASSPIAGGPDEQF
TRBJ2-7 | TRBD1 | TRBV10-1 | NA | ASSESYPTGICEQY
TRBJ1-4 | NA | TRBV5-1 | NA | ASTYTSSGTMNEKLF